What follows are 6 T cell receptor beta chains derived from one specimen sequenced in a study of OX40 agonist ivuxolimab in advanced cancers. Profiling relied on immunoSEQ multiplex PCR, and the TCRdb table lists in-frame clones only, not all of them. The sample has 70,000 to 85,000 clones, 94% seen once; the top ten hold approximately 9.9%. This material consisted of CD4+ or CD8+ T cells sorted from blood, taken in a trial of the OX40 agonist ivuxolimab. The source is an adult with an advanced solid tumor such as melanoma, head and neck, liver or kidney cancer.

This clone was seen more than once but under ten times. The gene calls are TRBV14 and TRBJ2-4, with D uncertain. Per germline, CDR1 SGHDN and CDR2 FVKESK. CDR3 length: 13 amino acids. Trimming removed 4 bases from V and 7 bases from J, with 11 bases in between. CDR3 residues: CASSRTTVNIQYF. CDR3 nucleotides: TGTGCCAGCAGCCGGACCACGGTCAACATTCAGTACTTC.

The chain uses TRBV4-1 and TRBJ1-6; TRBD1 matches 7 bases. V shed 2 bases and J 10 bases; nucleotides not matched to a gene: 11. The length of the CDR3 is 16 residues. Germline-derived CDR1 and CDR2 are MGHRA and YSYEKL. Here the CDR3 DNA reads TGCGCCAGCAGCCAAATTACAGGGGCTGGGGTCTCACCCCTCCACTTT. Translation: CASSQITGAGVSPLHF.

The chain combines TRBV30 with TRBJ2-2, with D maybe TRBD2 (5 bases). The CDR3 totals 15 residues. Germline values: CDR1 GTSNPN, CDR2 SVGIG (reference sequence). Trimming removed 2 bases at V and 1 base at J, with 11 bases between. The CDR3 DNA reads TGTGCCTGGAGTCTCGACGGGATGAACACCGGGGAGCTGTTTTTT. Translating gives CAWSLDGMNTGELFF.

The chain couples TRBV14 to TRBJ2-1, with 14 bases aligning to TRBD2. Germline CDR1 SGHDN, CDR2 FVKESK. The CDR3 covers 17 residues. The J segment lost 4 bases and the V segment lost 3 bases, leaving 5 bases of the junction unmatched. The CDR3 DNA reads as TGTGCCAGCAGCCAGGGACTAGCGGGAGTTGGGTACAATGAGCAGTTCTTC. It is translated as CASSQGLAGVGYNEQFF.

V gene TRBV5-4 combines with J gene TRBJ2-1, with 9 bases identical to TRBD1. Germline lookup yields CDR1 SGHNT and CDR2 YYREEE (reference sequence). The V and J ends lost 5 bases and 8 bases, in that order; junction bases with no gene match: 17. The CDR3 has 17 amino acids. CDR3 DNA sequence: TGTGCCAGCAGAAGATGGGTCGGGACAGGGTTTATGGATGAGCAGTTCTTC. Amino acid sequence: CASRRWVGTGFMDEQFF.

This CDR3 is CASSFREPAFF. The CDR3 DNA reads as TGTGCCAGCAGCTTTCGGGAGCCGGCTTTCTTT. The gene calls are TRBV11-3 and TRBJ1-1; D is uncertain. Trimming removed 3 bases from V and 11 bases from J, with 10 bases in between. Per the germline V gene, CDR1 is SGHNT and CDR2 is YENEEA. The CDR3 covers 11 residues.